Below are 17 T cell receptor beta chains sequenced from a single sample in a study of beta chain features in type 1 diabetes. These receptors are not linked to any known antigen. Study conclusions and caveats: There was a moderate but significant shortening of TCRB CDR3s in all four CD4+ subsets of Type 1 diabetes patients.

The investigators reverse transcribed all of the isolated RNA, so they sequenced expressed TCRB transcripts. TCRdb keeps only in-frame clones here, not all; method: immunoSEQ multiplex PCR. The table shows 150,000 to 200,000 clones, with more than 60% occurring only once. Sequenced sample: naive CD4+ T cells from blood. The receptors were sampled from a man aged 25 to 40 with type 1 diabetes.

This clone came up once. The CDR3 loop is CASSQDFGSSYEQYF. The CDR3 DNA follows: TGCGCCAGCAGCCAAGATTTCGGAAGTTCCTACGAGCAGTACTTC. The chain couples TRBV4-3 to TRBJ2-7; D call uncertain. From germline, CDR1 is LGHNA and CDR2 YSLEER. The CDR3 runs 15 residues. Trimming pared 0 bases from V and 1 base from J, leaving 10 bases between.

The rearrangement links TRBV29-1 to TRBJ2-3, with 11 nucleotides matching TRBD1. Germline trimming cut 1 base from V and 10 bases from J; bases unmatched to any gene: 7. The CDR3 runs to 14 residues. In germline, CDR1 is SQVTM, CDR2 ANQGSEA. CDR3 protein: CSVEVGTGGTAQYF. CDR3 in DNA: TGCAGCGTTGAAGTAGGGACAGGGGGGACGGCGCAGTATTTT.

The chain combines TRBV27 with TRBJ1-6; possibly TRBD1 for D (5 bases). V was trimmed by 1 base and J by 8 bases, leaving 12 bases between them. This CDR3 is 15 amino acids long. Germline V gene data show CDR1 as MNHEY and CDR2 as SMNVEV (reference sequence). The CDR3 here is CASSLFGGEDSPLHF. CDR3 in DNA: TGTGCCAGCAGTTTATTTGGGGGGGAAGATTCACCCCTCCACTTT.

V usage is TRBV7-9 and J usage is TRBJ1-1; TRBD1 matches 7 bases. V lost 5 bases to trimming and J lost 4 bases; unmatched junction nucleotides: 7. The V gene's germline CDR1 is SEHNR and CDR2 FQNEAQ (reference sequence). The CDR3 totals 14 residues. The CDR3 DNA sequence: TGTGCCAGCAGCGCCAGACAGGGAACCACTGAAGCTTTCTTT. Encoded protein: CASSARQGTTEAFF.

V and J are TRBV29-1 and TRBJ2-7; D might be TRBD1 (5 bases). Germline CDR1 SQVTM, CDR2 ANQGSEA. The CDR3 consists of 13 residues. V lost 8 bases to trimming and J lost 0 bases, with 14 bases between them. This CDR3 is CSITGTSSYEQYF. Written as DNA, the CDR3 is TGCAGCATTACAGGTACCAGCTCCTACGAGCAGTACTTC.

This sequence joins TRBV4-2 and TRBJ2-3, with D possibly being TRBD1 (6 bases). The CDR3 consists of 16 residues. Deletions cut 4 bases from V and 5 bases from J, with 19 bases between. Germline loops: CDR1 LGHNA, CDR2 YNFKEQ. The CDR3 bases are TGTGCCAGCAGCCTAGGGGGAGAGGTTGGGCAAGATACGCAGTATTTT. Its protein product is CASSLGGEVGQDTQYF.

This sequence joins TRBV30 and TRBJ2-1; TRBD2 is a possible D gene (5 bases). The CDR3 length is 15 residues. The V end was cut by 0 bases, the J end by 8 bases, with 17 bases between. Germline lookup yields CDR1 GTSNPN and CDR2 SVGIG (reference sequence). In DNA form, the CDR3 reads TGTGCCTGGAGTGTAGGGTCTAGAGGGTCCCATGAGCAGTTCTTC. It specifies CAWSVGSRGSHEQFF.

The chain recombines TRBV30 with TRBJ1-1; 10 bases fit TRBD1. Germline values: CDR1 GTSNPN, CDR2 SVGIG (reference sequence). The CDR3 loop spans 13 amino acids. Germline trimming cut 8 bases from V and 3 bases from J; bases unmatched to any gene: 6. In nucleotides, the CDR3 is TGTGCCACGGACAGGGGGTTACACACTGAAGCTTTCTTT. Encoded protein: CATDRGLHTEAFF.

This chain joins TRBV5-1 and TRBJ2-5, with D maybe TRBD2 (5 bases). Between the trimmed V and J ends, which lost 2 bases and 5 bases, there was a span of 16 bases. Germline V gives CDR1 SGHRS, CDR2 YFSETQ. The CDR3 consists of 15 residues. The CDR3 protein is CASSFRGLMEETQYF. The CDR3 DNA follows: TGCGCCAGCAGCTTTCGAGGGCTGATGGAGGAGACCCAGTACTTC.

V is TRBV20-1 and J is TRBJ2-5; tentatively, D is TRBD2 (5 bases). This CDR3 comprises 11 residues. Germline CDR1 DFQATT, CDR2 SNEGSKA (reference sequence). V dropped 2 bases and J dropped 8 bases, with 9 bases sitting between them. The CDR3 nucleotides read TGCAGTGCTAGACCGAGCGGCACCCAGTACTTC. Translated, it gives CSARPSGTQYF.

The rearrangement links TRBV9 to TRBJ2-3; 11 nucleotides agree with TRBD2. V trimming: 0 bases; J trimming: 6 bases; junction bases outside the gene matches: 9. The V gene's germline CDR1 is SGDLS and CDR2 YYNGEE. The CDR3 has 17 amino acids. Here the CDR3 reads CASSVDPSGGTGDTQYF. Written as DNA, the CDR3 is TGTGCCAGCAGCGTAGACCCTAGCGGGGGGACAGGGGATACGCAGTATTTT. Full variable domain (remainder filled in from reference TRBV9 and TRBJ2-3): DSGVTQTPKHLITATGQRVTLRCSPRSGDLSVYWYQQSLDQGLQFLIQYYNGEERAKGNILERFSAQQFPDLHSELNLSSLELGDSALYFCASSVDPSGGTGDTQYFGPGTRLTVL.

This clone showed up just a few times. The chain has TRBV29-1 and TRBJ2-3, with D possibly TRBD2 on 5 matching bases. V dropped 1 base and J dropped 1 base, with 9 bases sitting between them. The CDR3 is 14 residues long. Germline V gene lookup returns CDR1 SQVTM and CDR2 ANQGSEA. The DNA for the CDR3 is TGCAGCGTTGAAGGCGGAGCGGGCACAGATACGCAGTATTTT. It encodes CSVEGGAGTDTQYF.

The V call is TRBV4-3, the J call TRBJ1-6, with unresolved D. Trimming shortened V by 1 base and J by 5 bases, and 12 bases separated the two germline ends. The CDR3 is 16 amino acids. CDR1 is LGHNA, CDR2 YSLEER, per germline. As DNA, the CDR3 is TGCGCCAGCAGCCAAGTCACAGTCATGGATAATTCACCCCTCCACTTT. It is translated as CASSQVTVMDNSPLHF.

The chain joins TRBV7-6 to TRBJ1-1; 7 bases map to TRBD1. Trimming took 5 bases from V and 4 from J; bases not matched to a gene: 7. The germline V gene has CDR1 SGHVS and CDR2 FNYEAQ. The CDR3 length is 14 residues. CDR3 in amino acids: CASSVRGPGTEAFF. CDR3 nucleotide sequence: TGTGCCAGCAGCGTAAGGGGGCCGGGCACTGAAGCTTTCTTT.

The rearrangement joins TRBV11-2 to TRBJ2-7; D gene uncertain. Germline lookup yields CDR1 SGHAT and CDR2 FQNNGV. The CDR3 loop spans 12 amino acids. Trimming left V 0 bases short and J 3 bases short, with 3 bases between. CDR3 coding DNA: TGTGCCAGCAGCTTAGACTTCTACGAGCAGTACTTC. Its translation is CASSLDFYEQYF.

The chain joins TRBV25-1 to TRBJ2-7; 7 bases align to TRBD1. Trimming cost V 7 bases and J 3 bases; bases outside gene matches: 9. Germline lookup yields CDR1 MGHDK and CDR2 SYGVNS. The CDR3 consists of 14 residues. The CDR3 bases are TGTGCCAGCACCCGAGTGGGACAGAGCTACGAGCAGTACTTC. Amino acids: CASTRVGQSYEQYF.

V and J are TRBV25-1 and TRBJ2-2; tentatively, D is TRBD2 (5 bases). CDR1 is MGHDK, CDR2 SYGVNS, per germline. The V gene lost 6 bases and the J gene lost 3 bases, with 14 bases spanning the gap. This CDR3 is built from 15 residues. CDR3 region: CASSEPGSDTGELFF. CDR3 DNA: TGTGCCAGCAGCGAACCGGGGAGTGACACCGGGGAGCTGTTTTTT.